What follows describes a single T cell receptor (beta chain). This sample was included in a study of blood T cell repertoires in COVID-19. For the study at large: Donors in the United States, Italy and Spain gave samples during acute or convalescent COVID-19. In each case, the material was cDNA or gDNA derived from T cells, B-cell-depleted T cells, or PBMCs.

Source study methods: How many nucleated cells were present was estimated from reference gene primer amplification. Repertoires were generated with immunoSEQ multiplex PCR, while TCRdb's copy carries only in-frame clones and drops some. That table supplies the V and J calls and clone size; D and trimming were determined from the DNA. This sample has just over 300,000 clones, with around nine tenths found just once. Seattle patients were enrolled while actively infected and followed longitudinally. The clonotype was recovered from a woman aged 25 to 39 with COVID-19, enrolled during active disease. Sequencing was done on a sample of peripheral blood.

This CDR3 reads CASSPWAGGEAFF. Here the CDR3 DNA reads TGTGCCAGCAGCCCATGGGCCGGGGGTGAAGCTTTCTTT. The chain carries TRBV3-1 (or the pseudogene TRBV3-2) and TRBJ1-1; TRBD1 is a possible D gene (5 bases). V was pared by 4 bases and J by 7 bases, with 13 bases between. This CDR3 is 13 amino acids long. Germline V gene lookup returns CDR1 LGHDT and CDR2 YNNKEL (reference sequence).